This T cell receptor (beta chain) was observed in a study of T-cell reconstitution after alpha-beta-depleted transplantation in children. The length of the CDR3 is 12 residues. Trimming took off 1 base at V and 12 bases at J, with 11 bases between the two ends. Germline values: CDR1 LGHDT, CDR2 YNNKEL (reference sequence). In this sample, this clonotype turned up many times. Library preparation (for TCRbeta) was performed with unique molecular identifiers. TCRdb called the PCR reads again in MiXCR, with one record for every CDR3 protein. Of 200,000 to 250,000 distinct CDR3 sequences in the sample, roughly 10% were seen once.

The TCR originated in a human donor who donated a stem cell graft to a child with acute lymphoblastic leukemia. The source was PBMCs from the stem cell graft donor, collected from the stem cell graft. The chain links TRBV3-1 to TRBJ2-3; possibly TRBD2 for D (5 bases). The CDR3 protein is CASSQVETNQYF. In DNA, the CDR3 is TGTGCCAGCAGCCAAGTTGAGACTAATCAGTATTTT.